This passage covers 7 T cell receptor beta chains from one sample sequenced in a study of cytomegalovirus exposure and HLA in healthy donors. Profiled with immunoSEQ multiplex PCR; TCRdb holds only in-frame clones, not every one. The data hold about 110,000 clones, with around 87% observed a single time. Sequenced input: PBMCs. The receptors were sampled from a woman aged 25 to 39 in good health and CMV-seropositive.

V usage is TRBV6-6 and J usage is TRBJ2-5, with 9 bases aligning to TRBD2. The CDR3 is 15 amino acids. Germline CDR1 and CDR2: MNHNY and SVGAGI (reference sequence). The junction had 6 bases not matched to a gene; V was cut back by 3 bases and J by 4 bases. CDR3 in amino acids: CASSYRAGGIETQYF. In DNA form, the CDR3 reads TGTGCCAGCAGTTATCGGGCGGGAGGGATAGAGACCCAGTACTTC.

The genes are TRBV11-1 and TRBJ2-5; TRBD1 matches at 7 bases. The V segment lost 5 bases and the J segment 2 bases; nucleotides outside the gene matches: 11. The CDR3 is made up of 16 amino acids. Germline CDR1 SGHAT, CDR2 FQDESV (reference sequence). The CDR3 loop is CASSADLGTEQETQYF. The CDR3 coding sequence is TGTGCCAGCAGCGCAGACCTCGGGACAGAACAAGAGACCCAGTACTTC.

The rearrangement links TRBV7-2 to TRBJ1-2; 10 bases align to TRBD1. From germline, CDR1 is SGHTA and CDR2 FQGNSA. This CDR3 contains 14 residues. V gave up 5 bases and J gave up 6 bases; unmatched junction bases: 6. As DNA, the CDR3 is TGTGCCAGCAGCCCCAGACAGGGGGCGAATGGCTACACCTTC. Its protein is CASSPRQGANGYTF.

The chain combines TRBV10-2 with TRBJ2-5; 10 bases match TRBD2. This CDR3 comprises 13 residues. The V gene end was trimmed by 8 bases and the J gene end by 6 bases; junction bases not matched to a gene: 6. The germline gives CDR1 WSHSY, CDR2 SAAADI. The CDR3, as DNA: TGCGCCAGCGGGGGACTAGCGACGAAGACCCAGTACTTC. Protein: CASGGLATKTQYF.

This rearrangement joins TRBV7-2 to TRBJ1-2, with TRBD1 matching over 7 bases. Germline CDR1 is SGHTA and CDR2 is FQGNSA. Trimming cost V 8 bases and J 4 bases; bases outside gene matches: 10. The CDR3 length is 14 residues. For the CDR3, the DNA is TGTGCCAGCCGGACAGGCGAAGAGCCCTATGGCTACACCTTC. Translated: CASRTGEEPYGYTF.

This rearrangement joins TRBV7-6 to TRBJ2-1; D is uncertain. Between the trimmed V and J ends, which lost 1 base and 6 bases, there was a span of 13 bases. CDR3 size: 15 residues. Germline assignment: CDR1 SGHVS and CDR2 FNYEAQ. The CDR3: CASSLGFLAVNEQFF. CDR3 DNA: TGTGCCAGCAGCTTAGGGTTCCTGGCCGTCAATGAGCAGTTCTTC.

CDR3 DNA sequence: TGTGCCAGCAGCGCCACCGGGACAGGGGGTTTCTCTGGAAACACCATATATTTT. As protein: CASSATGTGGFSGNTIYF. V is TRBV7-9 and J is TRBJ1-3; the match to TRBD1 covers 11 bases. There are 18 residues in the CDR3. In germline, CDR1 is SEHNR, CDR2 FQNEAQ (reference sequence). J was trimmed by 0 bases and V by 5 bases; bases with no gene match: 9.